The 25 T cell receptor beta chains below were found in one sample sequenced in a study of shared clonotypes between healthy human individuals (TCRdb year 2020). Receptor amplification or capture employed the immunoSEQ multiplex PCR assay. Imported from immuneACCESS, the table was reduced by TCRdb to in-frame sequences with V and J called. These copies leave out some clones; in studies compared against another copy, an unresolved V gene accounts for under half, and the cause of the remainder is not known. The sample yields millions of clones; about 92% were counted once. The ten largest clones represent 0.3% to 0.4% of the sample. Sequenced sample: naive CD4+ T cells from PBMCs. This specimen's cell subset or site label, interpreted: CD45RA+ positively selected. These TCRs come from a man aged 18-30 years in good health. Some clones in this sample may be carry-over from other donors' samples.

The V and J genes are TRBV2 and TRBJ2-5; 10 bases fit TRBD2. V dropped 5 bases and J dropped 1; count of bases not matched to a gene: 4. The CDR3 totals 15 residues. The germline gives CDR1 SNHLY, CDR2 FYNNEI. CDR3 nucleotide sequence: TGTGCCAGCAGTCCAAGGACTAGCGGCCAAGAGACCCAGTACTTC. Translation gives CASSPRTSGQETQYF.

J is TRBJ2-7 and V is TRBV6-5; D may be TRBD1 (6 bases). The CDR3 is 15 residues long. Germline CDR1 MNHEY, CDR2 SVGAGI. The germline V and J ends were trimmed by 2 bases and 1 base, with 12 bases remaining between them. The chain's CDR3 is CASSYDGQSSYEQYF. Written as DNA, the CDR3 is TGTGCCAGCAGTTACGATGGACAGTCTTCCTACGAGCAGTACTTC.

The chain is built from TRBV12-5 and TRBJ2-2; 12 positions agree with TRBD2. The CDR3 runs 16 residues. Germline assignment: CDR1 LGHNT and CDR2 FRNRAP. The V gene end was trimmed by 6 bases and the J gene end by 6 bases; junction bases not matched to a gene: 8. CDR3 sequence reads: CASGLTSGRFAGELFF. The DNA for the CDR3 is TGTGCTAGTGGCTTGACTAGCGGGAGATTCGCCGGGGAGCTGTTTTTT.

V is TRBV7-9 and J is TRBJ2-7; 13 bases are a match to TRBD2. Germline lookup yields CDR1 SEHNR and CDR2 FQNEAQ (reference sequence). The trim removed 5 bases at V and 3 bases at J, leaving 13 bases unmatched. The CDR3 has 18 residues. The CDR3 reads CASSPIRVGTSGNYEQYF. The CDR3 coding sequence is TGTGCCAGCAGCCCAATTAGGGTTGGGACTAGCGGGAACTACGAGCAGTACTTC.

For this clone: Its ends do not fully match the called genes, so a read error is possible. The chain recombines TRBV28 with TRBJ1-2; D not resolved. Germline CDR1 and CDR2: MDHEN and SYDVKM. The CDR3 is 8 amino acids. CDR3 coding DNA: TGTGCCACACAGCCAACCGATTTC. It yields the protein CATQPTDF.

The CDR3, as DNA: TGTGCCAGCAGCTTGGAAGTCGGGGTTAGCAATGAGCAGTTCTTC. Amino acid sequence: CASSLEVGVSNEQFF. V is TRBV5-6 and J is TRBJ2-1; a weak D match, TRBD2 (5 bases). The V end was cut by 0 bases, the J end by 6 bases, with 13 bases between. CDR3 length equals 15 residues. The germline V gene encodes CDR1 SGHDT and CDR2 YYEEEE.

The gene calls are TRBV2 and TRBJ2-1; 7 nucleotides align to TRBD2. This CDR3 is built from 11 residues. V shed 11 bases and J 10 bases; nucleotides not matched to a gene: 8. The germline V gene has CDR1 SNHLY and CDR2 FYNNEI. The CDR3 coding sequence is TGTGCCGGTAACCGGGGGGTGGAGCAGTTCTTC. This sequence encodes CAGNRGVEQFF. The whole variable domain, remainder taken from reference TRBV2 and TRBJ2-1, is EPEVTQTPSHQVTQMGQEVILRCVPISNHLYFYWYRQILGQKVEFLVSFYNNEISEKSEIFDDQFSVERPDGSNFTLKIRSTKLEDSAMYFCAGNRGVEQFFGPGTRLTVL.

This rearrangement joins TRBV5-1 to TRBJ1-5; 8 bases agree with TRBD1. The CDR3 is made up of 16 amino acids. Germline trimming cut 0 bases from V and 4 bases from J; bases unmatched to any gene: 6. The germline gives CDR1 SGHRS, CDR2 YFSETQ. DNA for the CDR3: TGCGCCAGCAGCTTGGACCCACAGGGGGGAAATCAGCCCCAGCATTTT. This codes for CASSLDPQGGNQPQHF. Combining the CDR3 with reference TRBV5-1 and TRBJ1-5 gives the whole variable domain KAGVTQTPRYLIKTRGQQVTLSCSPISGHRSVSWYQQTPGQGLQFLFEYFSETQRNKGNFPGRFSGRQFSNSRSEMNVSTLELGDSALYLCASSLDPQGGNQPQHFGDGTRLSIL.

A word on this clone: The sample contains more than one DNA sequence encoding this CDR3. The chain employs TRBV5-1 and TRBJ2-1; perhaps D is TRBD1 or TRBD2 (5 bases each). V lost 4 bases and J 10 bases, leaving 9 bases between the germline ends. In germline, CDR1 is SGHRS, CDR2 YFSETQ. The length of the CDR3 is 11 residues. The CDR3 spells CASSLRDEQFF. The CDR3 DNA follows: TGCGCCAGCAGCCTCCGGGACGAGCAGTTCTTC.

This clone showed up just once. V gene TRBV18 combines with J gene TRBJ2-5; D is unclear. The V and J ends lost 3 bases and 5 bases respectively, with 7 bases between them. CDR3 size: 12 residues. The germline V gene encodes CDR1 KGHSH and CDR2 LQKENI. The CDR3 loop reads CASSPLHETQYF. The CDR3 DNA follows: TGTGCCAGCTCACCCCTTCATGAGACCCAGTACTTC.

With respect to this clone: Other DNA sequences in this sample translate to the same CDR3. The gene calls are TRBV20-1 and TRBJ2-7, with a tentative D call TRBD2 (5 bases). The V end was cut by 5 bases, the J end by 3 bases, with 5 bases between. The CDR3 has 10 amino acids. CDR1 DFQATT and CDR2 SNEGSKA come from the germline V gene (reference sequence). The CDR3 DNA is TGCAGTGCTCGGGACTACGAGCAGTACTTC. Amino acids: CSARDYEQYF.

This clone was counted between two and nine times. This chain connects TRBV30 to TRBJ1-2; maybe TRBD1 (5 bases). Germline CDR1 GTSNPN, CDR2 SVGIG (reference sequence). This CDR3 has 12 amino acids. Trimming left V 5 bases short and J 4 bases short, with 11 bases between. CDR3 in amino acids: CAWGATAYGYTF. The CDR3 DNA reads as TGTGCCTGGGGGGCAACCGCCTATGGCTACACCTTC.

The CDR3, as DNA: TGTGCCAGCAGACGGGGACGCCAGCCCCCAGATACGCAGTATTTT. It encodes CASRRGRQPPDTQYF. V usage is TRBV28 and J usage is TRBJ2-3; D may match TRBD1 or TRBD2 (5 bases each). The germline CDR1 and CDR2 sequences are MDHEN and SYDVKM. The CDR3 has 15 residues. V was shortened by 6 bases and J by 4 bases, with 17 bases between the two germline ends.

The chain employs TRBV11-2 and TRBJ2-7; D not resolved. The CDR3 is 16 residues long. Germline V gene sequence: CDR1 SGHAT, CDR2 FQNNGV. Trimming cost V 5 bases and J 2 bases, with 19 bases left between them. The CDR3 region has the DNA TGTGCCAGCAGCCTGGCACCCACCCGGACGGCCTACGAGCAGTACTTC. Protein sequence: CASSLAPTRTAYEQYF.

The chain couples TRBV7-3 to TRBJ2-2, with D possibly matching TRBD2 (7 bases). Trimming removed 2 bases from V and 5 bases from J, with 24 bases in between. The CDR3 sequence is 19 residues long. CDR1 is SGHTA and CDR2 is FQGTGA in the germline V gene. CDR3 region: CASSLYPPGGGRGTGELFF. The CDR3 DNA reads as TGTGCCAGCAGCTTATATCCCCCCGGGGGCGGGAGAGGGACCGGGGAGCTGTTTTTT.

A few counts support this clone. The chain has TRBV9 and TRBJ1-1; D is unresolved. The CDR3 sequence is 14 residues long. Trimming removed 0 bases at V and 2 bases at J, with 8 bases between. Germline V gene data show CDR1 as SGDLS and CDR2 as YYNGEE. Here the CDR3 reads CASSVEPANTEAFF. CDR3 coding DNA: TGTGCCAGCAGCGTAGAGCCGGCTAACACTGAAGCTTTCTTT.

V usage is TRBV10-3 and J usage is TRBJ1-5, with D perhaps matching TRBD1 (5 bases). This CDR3 has 14 residues. Germline V gives CDR1 ENHRY, CDR2 SYGVKD. The V and J ends lost 3 bases and 5 bases respectively, with 11 bases between them. The CDR3 DNA sequence: TGTGCCATCAGTGATAGGCCAGGGCATCAGCCCCAGCATTTT. Translating gives CAISDRPGHQPQHF.

The chain recombines TRBV5-1 with TRBJ2-3; tentative D call: TRBD2 (5 bases). CDR3 length: 14 residues. Per germline, CDR1 SGHRS and CDR2 YFSETQ. Trimming took off 0 bases at V and 6 bases at J, with 11 bases between the two ends. The DNA for the CDR3 is TGCGCCAGCAGCTTGGCGGCTAGCTGGGATACGCAGTATTTT. Encoded protein: CASSLAASWDTQYF.

About this clone itself: This sample also contains other DNA sequences that code for the same CDR3. The genes are TRBV5-1 and TRBJ1-4; D is unclear. The germline V gene encodes CDR1 SGHRS and CDR2 YFSETQ. The CDR3 spans 15 residues. V lost 0 bases and J lost 0, with 6 bases in between. The CDR3 nucleotides are TGCGCCAGCAGCTTGGGGGCGGCAACTAATGAAAAACTGTTTTTT. Translation gives CASSLGAATNEKLFF.

This clone appeared once. The rearrangement links TRBV7-3 to TRBJ2-7; D is tentatively TRBD1 or TRBD2 (5 bases each). Trimming took 1 base from V and 3 from J, leaving 7 bases between them. The length of the CDR3 is 13 residues. CDR1 and CDR2 (germline): SGHTA, FQGTGA. The CDR3 loop is CASSLRGYYEQYF. Here the CDR3 DNA reads TGTGCCAGCAGCTTAAGGGGGTACTACGAGCAGTACTTC.

The rearrangement uses TRBV28 and TRBJ1-4, with TRBD1 identical over 10 bases. V shed 4 bases and J 7 bases; nucleotides not matched to a gene: 9. Germline CDR1 reads MDHEN; CDR2 reads SYDVKM. CDR3 length equals 16 residues. The CDR3 coding sequence is TGTGCCAGCAGTTGGACAGGGGGGAGTAGCGGTGAAAAACTGTTTTTT. As protein: CASSWTGGSSGEKLFF.

V gene TRBV7-9 combines with J gene TRBJ1-2; D possibly corresponds to TRBD1 (5 bases). The CDR3 runs to 12 residues. The V gene lost 6 bases and the J gene lost 8 bases, with 13 bases spanning the gap. The V gene's germline CDR1 is SEHNR and CDR2 FQNEAQ (reference sequence). CDR3 in amino acids: CASSFGTQGYTF. The CDR3 coding sequence is TGTGCCAGCAGTTTTGGGACCCAAGGCTACACCTTC.

This chain uses TRBV5-8 with TRBJ2-7; the D call may be TRBD1 or TRBD2 (5 bases each). Germline V gives CDR1 SGHTS, CDR2 YDEGEE. The V and J ends lost 4 bases and 1 base respectively, with 15 bases between them. The length of the CDR3 is 15 residues. Written as DNA, the CDR3 is TGTGCCAGCAGCGTGGGGGTTATTGGGTCCTACGAGCAGTACTTC. The encoded protein is CASSVGVIGSYEQYF.

The rearrangement links TRBV4-1 to TRBJ2-4; D is unclear. In germline, CDR1 is MGHRA, CDR2 YSYEKL. The CDR3 covers 13 residues. The V end was cut by 1 base, the J end by 7 bases, with 8 bases between. The CDR3 region has the DNA TGCGCCAGCAGCCAAGTGGGCGCCAACATTCAGTACTTC. The encoded protein is CASSQVGANIQYF.

The count of this clone is one. The CDR3 reads CASTTGTRSGYTF. For the CDR3, the DNA is TGTGCCAGTACGACAGGGACTCGTAGTGGCTACACCTTC. The gene calls are TRBV28 and TRBJ1-2; 7 nucleotides align to TRBD1. This CDR3 region has 13 residues. V shed 9 bases, J shed 7 bases, and the junction held 11 bases outside the gene matches. Germline loops: CDR1 MDHEN, CDR2 SYDVKM.